This is a list of T cell receptor beta chains from one sample in a study of radiotherapy plus CTLA-4 blockade in lung cancer. Data came from immunoSEQ multiplex PCR; TCRdb stores just in-frame clones and leaves some out. Here the sample spans approximately 69,000 clones, about 80% being singletons. The sample in question was peripheral blood, obtained from a patient treated with radiotherapy plus ipilimumab. The origin of the receptors is a human donor with non-small cell lung cancer who had a complete response to radiotherapy plus ipilimumab. Each CDR3 is given without its conserved first and last residue. A D gene is named only where the DNA matches it firmly.

j_gene | d_gene | v_gene | CDR3aa
TRBJ1-2 | TRBD1 | TRBV6-5 | ASSFGQVDGYT
TRBJ2-1 | TRBD2 | TRBV6-5 | ASSSPLSGKYNEQF
TRBJ1-6 | . | TRBV6-9 | ASSYDSLLNSPLH
TRBJ2-3 | TRBD1 | TRBV13 | ASSPGTGYTDTQY
TRBJ2-5 | TRBD2 | TRBV5-4 | ASSLRLAGEETQY
TRBJ2-5 | . | TRBV19 | ASSNAVQETQY
TRBJ2-7 | . | TRBV10-3 | AISEVPGNEQY
TRBJ1-2 | . | TRBV19 | ASRREDYGYT
TRBJ1-1 | . | TRBV9 | ASSPYGSNTEAF
TRBJ1-2 | . | TRBV7-9 | ASSSTTGKYGYT
TRBJ1-2 | . | TRBV29-1 | SVEDPSARAGYGYT
TRBJ2-2 | TRBD1 | TRBV18 | ASSPGTGGRTGELF
TRBJ1-5 | . | TRBV7-2 | ASSRPGAGRQPQH
TRBJ1-1 | . | TRBV18 | ASSPPRGGAFRTEAF
TRBJ2-7 | . | TRBV5-6 | ASSLEPS
TRBJ2-7 | TRBD2 | TRBV28 | ASTLGLAASYEQY
TRBJ1-4 | TRBD1 | TRBV5-1 | ASSLPPRTGSPTNEKLF
TRBJ2-3 | . | TRBV5-6 | ASSLRGVSTDTQY
TRBJ1-1 | . | TRBV20-1 | SAAGQFEAF
TRBJ2-1 | . | TRBV7-2 | ASSSTMHNEQF
TRBJ1-5 | TRBD1 | TRBV5-6 | ASSLGQGLSNQPQH
TRBJ2-5 | TRBD1 | TRBV10-3 | AISASGTGRETQY
TRBJ1-2 | TRBD1 | TRBV11-3 | ASSPHTGVTGYT
TRBJ1-6 | . | TRBV4-1 | ASSQDLKYNSPLH
TRBJ2-1 | . | TRBV6-5 | ASSYSWGVDGEQF
TRBJ1-1 | . | TRBV6-5 | ASSYSMRVNTEAF
TRBJ2-5 | TRBD1 | TRBV4-3 | ASSQDQGEETQY
TRBJ2-2 | TRBD1 | TRBV6-5 | ASTQGAGELF
TRBJ1-1 | . | TRBV29-1 | SVEEGAEAF
TRBJ1-1 | . | TRBV5-1 | ASSAKGGGPNTEAF
TRBJ2-5 | TRBD1 | TRBV18 | ASSRLTGGEETQY